The rows below give T cell receptor beta chains drawn from one sample of a study of CD8+CD57+ T cells in acquired aplastic anemia. TCRdb itself ran the reads through MiXCR, one entry per CDR3 protein. The profile shows fewer than 80,000 distinct CDR3 sequences, 60% to 75% of them singletons. The sequenced sample consisted of sorted CD4+, CD8+, or CD8+CD57+ T cells (not recorded which) from PBMCs. The receptors derive from a human donor with aplastic anemia. CDR3s include the opening cysteine and the closing phenylalanine or tryptophan. A D gene is named only where the DNA matches it firmly. Some rows mark clone size as missing; the rest say once, few, many or name a class of expanded clone.

j_call clone_size v_call d_call cdr3_aa cdr3_nt
TRBJ2-7 . TRBV28 TRBD2 CASSPAGGVLDEQYF TGTGCCAGCAGTCCCGCCGGGGGGGTGTTAGACGAGCAGTACTTC
TRBJ2-3 . TRBV15 . CATSRVGQHTDTQYF TGTGCCACCAGCAGAGTAGGGCAGCACACAGATACGCAGTATTTT
TRBJ2-5 . TRBV9 TRBD1 CASSDRTGGMETQYF TGTGCCAGCAGCGACCGGACAGGGGGCATGGAGACCCAGTACTTC
TRBJ2-2 many TRBV24-1 . CATSDYKATGELFF TGTGCCACCAGTGATTACAAGGCTACCGGGGAGCTGTTTTTT
TRBJ2-5 . TRBV20-1 TRBD2 CSAYGGGPGYQETQYF TGCAGTGCTTACGGGGGAGGGCCTGGGTATCAAGAGACCCAGTACTTC
TRBJ2-1 . TRBV7-9 . CASNSAAEQFF TGTGCCAGCAACTCAGCAGCCGAGCAGTTCTTC
TRBJ2-7 . TRBV19 . CASSIDPGTYEQYF TGTGCCAGTAGTATAGATCCAGGGACCTACGAGCAGTACTTC
TRBJ2-3 . TRBV29-1 TRBD2 CSVVRLAGPDTQYF TGCAGCGTTGTTAGGTTAGCGGGACCAGATACGCAGTATTTT
TRBJ2-7 . TRBV20-1 TRBD1 CSARAGTAYEQYF TGCAGTGCTAGGGCCGGGACAGCCTACGAGCAGTACTTC
TRBJ1-1 many TRBV19 . CASSISLGFGTEAFF TGTGCCAGTAGTATCAGTCTGGGGTTCGGCACTGAAGCTTTCTTT
TRBJ2-7 . TRBV29-1 . CSVEGGPYEQYF TGCAGCGTTGAGGGGGGCCCCTACGAGCAGTACTTC
TRBJ2-5 . TRBV29-1 . CSVDPRDGEETQYF TGCAGCGTTGATCCCCGGGACGGAGAAGAGACCCAGTACTTC
TRBJ1-2 . TRBV25-1 TRBD1 CASSDQAIGTGGYGYTF TGTGCCAGCAGTGATCAGGCGATCGGGACAGGGGGTTATGGCTACACCTTC
TRBJ2-7 . TRBV4-1 . CASSQVRDYEQYF TGCGCCAGCAGCCAAGTGAGGGATTACGAGCAGTACTTC
TRBJ2-3 . TRBV2 . CASRGAGGPDTQYF TGTGCCAGCAGGGGGGCCGGGGGCCCAGATACGCAGTATTTT
TRBJ2-7 few TRBV20-1 TRBD1 CSARTGSSYEQYF TGCAGTGCTAGGACAGGGAGCTCCTACGAGCAGTACTTC
TRBJ2-7 . TRBV15 . CATSRVGTYEQYF TGTGCCACCAGCAGAGTCGGGACCTACGAGCAGTACTTC
TRBJ1-2 . TRBV24-1 . CATSDQDKSGYTF TGTGCCACCAGTGACCAGGACAAATCTGGCTACACCTTC
TRBJ2-1 . TRBV4-1 . CASSQDSAAGTSGNEQFF TGCGCCAGCAGCCAAGATTCAGCGGCCGGGACTTCGGGCAATGAGCAGTTCTTC
TRBJ2-7 . TRBV2 . CASRPGGGYEQYF TGTGCCAGCAGACCCGGGGGAGGCTACGAGCAGTACTTC
TRBJ2-5 once TRBV15 TRBD1 CATSDRQGQETLYF TGTGCCACCAGCGACAGACAGGGACAAGAGACCCTGTACTTC
TRBJ2-3 . TRBV29-1 . CSVELRIENTQYF TGCAGCGTTGAACTACGGATCGAGAATACGCAGTATTTT
TRBJ2-5 . TRBV20-1 TRBD1 CSAVPFKGQQETQYF TGCAGTGCCGTCCCATTTAAGGGACAGCAAGAGACCCAGTACTTC
TRBJ2-7 once TRBV7-9 . CASSLGQGRQYF TGTGCCAGCAGCTTAGGCCAGGGCCGGCAGTACTTC
TRBJ2-2 few TRBV6-5 . CASSYGGRTGELFF TGTGCCAGCAGTTATGGTGGGCGAACCGGGGAGCTGTTTTTT
TRBJ2-7 . TRBV7-8 TRBD2 CASSVGAGVVEQYF TGTGCCAGCAGCGTGGGAGCGGGAGTGGTCGAGCAGTACTTC
TRBJ2-7 few TRBV11-1 . CASSLGDSYNSYEQYF TGTGCCAGCAGCTTGGGAGACAGCTATAATTCCTACGAGCAGTACTTC
TRBJ1-3 . TRBV7-8 TRBD1 CASSERDRGIGNTIYF TGTGCCAGCAGCGAACGGGACAGGGGCATAGGAAACACCATATATTTT
TRBJ2-7 . TRBV20-1 . CSARGRAQLEQYF TGCAGTGCTAGAGGCAGGGCTCAACTCGAGCAGTACTTC
TRBJ2-7 . TRBV5-4 . CASSLDLWDEQYF TGTGCCAGCAGCTTGGATCTCTGGGACGAGCAGTACTTC
TRBJ2-7 . TRBV19 . CASSIEGFYEQYF TGTGCCAGTAGTATTGAAGGGTTCTACGAGCAGTACTTC
TRBJ2-1 many TRBV12-3/TRBV12-4 . CAIDLRSGHEQFF TGTGCCATCGACTTAAGATCGGGTCATGAGCAGTTCTTC
TRBJ2-1 many TRBV2 TRBD2 CASRLAGDYNEQFF TGTGCCAGCAGATTAGCGGGCGACTACAATGAGCAGTTCTTC
TRBJ2-7 . TRBV7-8 TRBD1 CASSPHRGRDEQYF TGTGCCAGCAGCCCGCACAGGGGTAGGGACGAGCAGTACTTC
TRBJ2-3 . TRBV4-1 . CASSQVRTHTDTQYF TGCGCCAGCAGCCAAGTGAGGACGCACACAGATACGCAGTATTTT
TRBJ2-7 . TRBV11-3 . CASSLGGPNDSEQYF TGTGCCAGCAGTTTGGGTGGTCCCAACGACAGCGAGCAGTACTTC
TRBJ2-3 . TRBV20-1 . CSAVGWPGTDTQYF TGCAGTGCAGTAGGATGGCCTGGCACAGATACGCAGTATTTT
TRBJ1-6 . TRBV20-1 . CSAEAGTSGNSPLHF TGCAGTGCTGAGGCCGGGACCTCGGGGAATTCACCCCTCCACTTT
TRBJ1-6 many TRBV9 TRBD1 CASSTVGDRARGVPLHF TGTGCCAGCAGCACTGTCGGGGACAGGGCCAGAGGCGTACCCCTCCACTTT
TRBJ1-2 few TRBV15 TRBD1 CATSSLQGLSYGYTF TGTGCCACCAGCTCCTTACAGGGGCTTAGCTATGGCTACACCTTC
TRBJ1-1 few TRBV19 TRBD1 CASSTLDPVQGRTGLAFF TGTGCCAGTAGTACCCTAGATCCCGTACAGGGGAGGACGGGGCTTGCTTTCTTT
TRBJ1-2 . TRBV24-1 . CATSGRNRYYGYTF TGTGCCACCAGTGGGAGGAACAGATACTATGGCTACACCTTC
TRBJ1-4 . TRBV15 . CATSPSLGEKLFF TGTGCCACCAGCCCCTCACTGGGTGAAAAACTGTTTTTT
TRBJ2-1 once TRBV7-9 . CAGSLVSYNEQFF TGTGCCGGCAGCTTAGTCAGCTACAATGAGCAGTTCTTC
TRBJ1-1 few TRBV15 TRBD1 CATSSFTGVEAFF TGTGCCACCAGCTCTTTCACAGGGGTTGAAGCTTTCTTT
TRBJ1-6 . TRBV20-1 . CSARDGLTLHF TGCAGTGCTAGGGACGGCCTCACCCTCCACTTT
TRBJ1-5 . TRBV25-1 TRBD1 CASRGTGSFEPQHF TGTGCCAGCAGGGGGACAGGGAGTTTCGAGCCCCAGCATTTT
TRBJ1-1 . TRBV5-1 . CASSPGTGFEAFF TGCGCCAGCAGCCCTGGGACCGGCTTTGAAGCTTTCTTT
TRBJ2-1 many TRBV11-2 TRBD2 CASSHPAGLAAYNEQFF TGTGCCAGCAGTCACCCGGCAGGACTAGCAGCCTACAATGAGCAGTTCTTC
TRBJ1-1 few TRBV7-3 . CASSSRGGTEAFF TGTGCCAGCAGCTCGCGTGGGGGGACTGAAGCTTTCTTT
TRBJ2-3 once TRBV11-1 . CASSSAGGDTDTQYF TGTGCCAGCAGCTCGGCCGGGGGAGACACAGATACGCAGTATTTT
TRBJ1-5 . TRBV7-2 . CASSFLDQPQHF TGTGCCAGCAGCTTTCTGGATCAGCCCCAGCATTTT
TRBJ2-7 . TRBV15 . CATSRDRGLPYEQYF TGTGCCACCAGCAGAGACAGGGGCCTTCCCTACGAGCAGTACTTC
TRBJ2-2 . TRBV29-1 . CSVERGDNTGELFF TGCAGCGTTGAAAGGGGAGATAACACCGGGGAGCTGTTTTTT